One TCR beta chain is described in this entry. Its antigen is unknown. The sample comes from a study of vaccination and CD4 T cells after COVID-19. The CDR3 has 19 residues. CDR1 and CDR2 (germline): MNHEY, SVGAGI. The V gene end was trimmed by 2 bases and the J gene end by 2 bases; junction bases not matched to a gene: 11. The study sequenced cultured CD4+ T cell DNA using the Oncomine TCR Beta short-read assay. TCRdb reanalysed the PCR reads using MiXCR and keeps one entry per CDR3 protein. Of fewer than 25,000 distinct CDR3 sequences in the sample, about two fifths were seen once. The time point: late sampling 161 to 241 days after vaccination in three convalescent patients. Treatment: roughly 10-day PBMC culture with coronavirus spike peptide pools or control peptides (ViraFEST assay).

The V and J genes are TRBV6-5 and TRBJ2-5; TRBD2 aligns across 13 bases. The starting material was CD4+ T cells from blood, cultured in vitro, obtained about 7 months after SARS-CoV-2 vaccination. This receptor was identified in a human donor who had recovered from COVID-19. The CDR3, as DNA: TGTGCCAGCAGTTACATAACTCGACTAGCGGGGGGAAGACAAGAGACCCAGTACTTC. It encodes CASSYITRLAGGRQETQYF.